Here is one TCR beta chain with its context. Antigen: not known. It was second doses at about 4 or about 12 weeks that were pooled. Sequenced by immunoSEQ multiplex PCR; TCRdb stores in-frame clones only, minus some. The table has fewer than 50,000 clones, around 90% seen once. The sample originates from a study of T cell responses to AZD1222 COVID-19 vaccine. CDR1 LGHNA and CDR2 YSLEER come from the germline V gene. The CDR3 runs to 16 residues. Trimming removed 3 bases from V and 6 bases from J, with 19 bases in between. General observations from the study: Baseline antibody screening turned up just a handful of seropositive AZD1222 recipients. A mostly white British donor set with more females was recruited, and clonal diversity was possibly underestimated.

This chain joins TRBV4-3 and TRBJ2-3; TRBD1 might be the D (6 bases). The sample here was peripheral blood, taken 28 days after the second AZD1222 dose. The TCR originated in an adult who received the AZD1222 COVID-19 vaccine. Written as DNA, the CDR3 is TGCGCCAGCAGCCACGGCGCCAGTGGGGGCGCGGATACGCAGTATTTT. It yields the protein CASSHGASGGADTQYF.